Listed below are T cell receptor beta chains from one sample, sequenced in a study of OX40 agonist ivuxolimab in advanced cancers. Sequencing used immunoSEQ multiplex PCR; TCRdb keeps in-frame clones, though not all of them. Found here are approximately 98,000 clones, around 90% of them singletons; the top ten hold over 0.6%. The sequences come from CD4+ or CD8+ T cells sorted from blood, collected in a trial of the OX40 agonist ivuxolimab. The receptors were sampled from an adult with an advanced solid tumor such as melanoma, head and neck, liver or kidney cancer. CDR3s leave out the opening cysteine and the closing phenylalanine or tryptophan. A D gene is named only where the DNA matches it firmly.

cdr3_aa: ASSPIHDREIPKTQY
d_call: TRBD1
v_call: TRBV11-2

cdr3_aa: ASTRGSGANVLT
d_call: NA
v_call: TRBV19

cdr3_aa: ASTVSGLSTDTQY
d_call: NA
v_call: TRBV5-1

cdr3_aa: AWSVRGGAADTQY
d_call: TRBD1
v_call: TRBV30

cdr3_aa: ASSIGTANEKLF
d_call: TRBD1
v_call: TRBV19

cdr3_aa: ASSLEATNYGYT
d_call: NA
v_call: TRBV5-1

cdr3_aa: ASSPRAGNHNSGANVLT
d_call: NA
v_call: TRBV4-2

cdr3_aa: ASSQVVGRAQNTGELF
d_call: NA
v_call: TRBV4-1

cdr3_aa: ASSHDRGGGYT
d_call: TRBD1
v_call: TRBV11-3

cdr3_aa: ASSVVPGMPDTQY
d_call: NA
v_call: TRBV9

cdr3_aa: ASSYSGKTQY
d_call: NA
v_call: TRBV6-5

cdr3_aa: AWSVREGYT
d_call: NA
v_call: TRBV30

cdr3_aa: ASSPETGTNYGYT
d_call: TRBD1
v_call: TRBV18

cdr3_aa: ASSPGIHSNQPQH
d_call: NA
v_call: TRBV19

cdr3_aa: ASSSQGVETQY
d_call: NA
v_call: TRBV19

cdr3_aa: ASSLSGGSSYEQY
d_call: TRBD2
v_call: TRBV5-6

cdr3_aa: ASSPGGSTEAF
d_call: NA
v_call: TRBV7-9

cdr3_aa: ATSRDEEGVVTYEQY
d_call: NA
v_call: TRBV15

cdr3_aa: ASSLDSGEQY
d_call: NA
v_call: TRBV11-2

cdr3_aa: AWSVLGTGANYGYT
d_call: NA
v_call: TRBV30

cdr3_aa: ASSIGTGNIYEQY
d_call: TRBD1
v_call: TRBV19

cdr3_aa: ASRTPGTDTQY
d_call: NA
v_call: TRBV6-5

cdr3_aa: ASREGGTGAYLVAYEQY
d_call: TRBD1
v_call: TRBV10-2

cdr3_aa: ASSQDIDAPNSGNTIY
d_call: NA
v_call: TRBV14

cdr3_aa: ASKEQGGSYEQY
d_call: TRBD1
v_call: TRBV19